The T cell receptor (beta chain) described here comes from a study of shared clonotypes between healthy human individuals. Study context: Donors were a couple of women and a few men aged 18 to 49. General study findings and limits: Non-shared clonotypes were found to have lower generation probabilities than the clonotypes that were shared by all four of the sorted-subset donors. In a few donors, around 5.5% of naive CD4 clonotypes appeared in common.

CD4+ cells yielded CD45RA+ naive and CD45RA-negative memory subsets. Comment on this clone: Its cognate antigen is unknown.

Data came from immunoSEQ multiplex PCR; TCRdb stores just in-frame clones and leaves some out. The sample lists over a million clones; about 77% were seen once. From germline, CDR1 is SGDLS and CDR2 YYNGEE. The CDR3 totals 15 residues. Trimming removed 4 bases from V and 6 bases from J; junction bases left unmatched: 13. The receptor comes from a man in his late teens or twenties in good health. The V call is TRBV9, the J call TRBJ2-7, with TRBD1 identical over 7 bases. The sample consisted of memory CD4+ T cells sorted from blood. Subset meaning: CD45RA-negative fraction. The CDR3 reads CASSLQGDSLREQYF. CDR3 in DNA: TGTGCCAGCAGCCTTCAAGGGGACAGTCTTCGCGAGCAGTACTTC.